The 19 T cell receptor beta chains given below trace back to one sample, sequenced in a study of blood T cells in healthy people across ages. Primers used in a second PCR of about 7 to 12 cycles were a sample-barcoded 5' primer and a J-beta primer mix. TCRdb used MiXCR to reprocess the 5' RACE reads, holding one entry per CDR3 protein. The sample lists hundreds of thousands of distinct CDR3 sequences, less than 60% occurring once. The source material was blood. The receptor set was obtained from a man at least 80 years old in good health.

The sample holds a few counts of this clonotype. The rearrangement links TRBV7-3 to TRBJ1-2; 7 positions agree with TRBD1. V lost 3 bases and J lost 6; bases outside the gene matches: 4. The CDR3 runs 13 residues. The germline gives CDR1 SGHTA, CDR2 FQGTGA. CDR3 nucleotides: TGTGCCAGCAGCTTCTCCGGGACAGATGGCTACACCTTC. Translation gives CASSFSGTDGYTF.

This clonotype was counted a few times. The J gene is TRBJ2-4, the V gene TRBV7-2; D is possibly TRBD1 (5 bases). The length of the CDR3 is 13 residues. Germline CDR1 SGHTA, CDR2 FQGNSA. Deletions cut 3 bases from V and 14 bases from J, with 17 bases between. The DNA of the CDR3 is TGTGCCAGCAGCTTTAACGGCGAAGGGGTGAAGTACTTC. Protein: CASSFNGEGVKYF.

The chain carries TRBV6-2 or TRBV6-3 and TRBJ2-3; D is ambiguous. V was clipped by 7 bases and J by 2 bases, with 16 bases between them. This CDR3 is 15 amino acids long. Germline V gene lookup returns CDR1 MNHEY and CDR2 SVGEGT. CDR3 DNA sequence: TGTGCCAGCACCTTCGACTCGGCGGCCACAGATACGCAGTATTTT. Its translation: CASTFDSAATDTQYF.

This rearrangement joins TRBV7-2 to TRBJ1-2; tentatively, D is TRBD1 (5 bases). Trimming pared 5 bases from V and 7 bases from J, leaving 11 bases between. The V gene's germline CDR1 is SGHTA and CDR2 FQGNSA. The CDR3 runs 12 residues. DNA of the CDR3: TGTGCCAGCAGCCAGGGATTTGCTGGCTACACCTTC. This sequence encodes CASSQGFAGYTF.

The gene calls are TRBV29-1 and TRBJ2-7; D is unresolved. Trimming left V 5 bases short and J 2 bases short, with 1 base between. Germline V lookup: CDR1 SQVTM, CDR2 ANQGSEA. This CDR3 is 9 amino acids long. Here the CDR3 reads CSVPYEQYF. The CDR3 region has the DNA TGCAGCGTTCCCTACGAGCAGTACTTC.

The V call is TRBV7-2, the J call TRBJ2-1, with 8 bases identical to TRBD2. V was clipped by 5 bases and J by 9 bases; unmatched bases: 6. The CDR3 has 13 residues. CDR1 is SGHTA and CDR2 is FQGNSA in the germline V gene. The CDR3 region has the DNA TGTGCCAGCAGCGGTAGCGGGACTGGTGAGCAGTTCTTC. Its translation is CASSGSGTGEQFF.

This clonotype was observed a handful of times. The chain uses TRBV24-1 and TRBJ2-3; D perhaps matches TRBD2 (6 bases). The germline V gene encodes CDR1 KGHDR and CDR2 SFDVKD. The CDR3 extends over 18 amino acids. The ends were cut back, 4 bases at V and 1 base at J, with 20 bases in the middle. This chain's CDR3 is CATSDLAPGIAGTDTQYF. The CDR3 coding sequence is TGTGCCACCAGTGACCTAGCCCCTGGGATAGCGGGCACAGATACGCAGTATTTT.

J is TRBJ1-6 and V is TRBV5-5, with 7 nucleotides matching TRBD1. The CDR3 extends over 14 amino acids. Germline V gives CDR1 SGHKS, CDR2 YYEKEE (reference sequence). With V trimmed by 4 bases and J by 8 bases, 6 bases remained unmatched. This CDR3 is CASSNGQVDSPLHF. CDR3 sequence (DNA): TGTGCCAGCAGCAATGGACAGGTCGATTCACCCCTCCACTTT.

This clonotype was seen a handful of times. The CDR3 nucleotides read TGTGCCAGCAGTTCCTCTCGACAGAATTATAATTCACCCCTCCACTTT. Translation gives CASSSSRQNYNSPLHF. This chain uses TRBV28 with TRBJ1-6; possibly TRBD1 for D (5 bases). This CDR3 is built from 16 residues. CDR1 is MDHEN, CDR2 SYDVKM, per germline. V lost 4 bases and J 4 bases, leaving 14 bases between the germline ends.

The rearrangement uses TRBV20-1 and TRBJ2-1; D unresolved. V gave up 2 bases and J gave up 7 bases, with 18 bases separating them. There are 15 residues in the CDR3. CDR1 DFQATT and CDR2 SNEGSKA come from the germline V gene (reference sequence). CDR3 in DNA: TGCAGTGCTAGACCGCCGGGTAACCTCGGGAATGAGCAGTTCTTC. The encoded protein is CSARPPGNLGNEQFF.

This clonotype has more than one count but fewer than ten. The genes are TRBV18 and TRBJ2-7; D remains unclear. V lost 1 base to trimming and J lost 7 bases, with 14 bases between them. This CDR3 is 14 amino acids long. From germline, CDR1 is KGHSH and CDR2 LQKENI. This CDR3 is CASSPRMQMREQYF. As DNA, the CDR3 is TGTGCCAGCTCACCACGTATGCAGATGCGGGAGCAGTACTTC.

The V gene is TRBV20-1, the J gene TRBJ1-5, with TRBD1 matching over 7 bases. This CDR3 is built from 13 residues. Germline CDR1 reads DFQATT; CDR2 reads SNEGSKA (reference sequence). The V gene end was trimmed by 5 bases and the J gene end by 3 bases; junction bases not matched to a gene: 4. DNA of the CDR3: TGCAGTGCTCGACAGGGAATCAATCAGCCCCAGCATTTT. This encodes CSARQGINQPQHF.

The chain is built from TRBV28 and TRBJ2-1; D is uncertain. The CDR3 runs to 11 residues. V lost 4 bases and J lost 7, with 5 bases in between. Germline CDR1 and CDR2: MDHEN and SYDVKM. In DNA form, the CDR3 reads TGTGCCAGCAGTTGGCATAATGAGCAGTTCTTC. Translation: CASSWHNEQFF.

This clonotype was seen only a few times. V and J are TRBV20-1 and TRBJ2-3; 10 positions agree with TRBD2. CDR1 DFQATT and CDR2 SNEGSKA come from the germline V gene (reference sequence). V was pared by 3 bases and J by 2 bases, with 8 bases of the junction left unmatched. This CDR3 comprises 16 residues. The CDR3 is CSARVGAGGDTDTQYF. The CDR3 coding sequence is TGCAGTGCTAGGGTAGGAGCGGGAGGGGACACAGATACGCAGTATTTT.

This clonotype was seen a few times. This chain links TRBV20-1 with TRBJ2-7, with TRBD2 matching 16 bases. Germline lookup yields CDR1 DFQATT and CDR2 SNEGSKA (reference sequence). The CDR3 has 16 amino acids. V lost 6 bases to trimming and J lost 5 bases; unmatched junction nucleotides: 10. CDR3 DNA sequence: TGCAGTGCCCCGGGACTAGCGGGAGGGGGTAGAGACGAGCAGTACTTC. Protein sequence: CSAPGLAGGGRDEQYF.

At least ten counts were recorded for this clonotype. The chain joins TRBV6-2 or TRBV6-3 to TRBJ2-5; D unresolved. CDR1 is MNHEY, CDR2 SVGEGT, per germline. The germline V and J ends were trimmed by 2 bases and 1 base, with 5 bases remaining between them. This CDR3 has 13 amino acids. CDR3 sequence (DNA): TGTGCCAGCAGTTACGGCGGCCAAGAGACCCAGTACTTC. This gives the protein CASSYGGQETQYF.

Details on this clonotype: One end of the junction does not line up with germline, which may come from a read error. CDR3 DNA sequence: TGCGGTGCTAGAGATTCCTACGAGCAGTACTTC. This sequence encodes CGARDSYEQYF. The chain is built from TRBV20-1 and TRBJ2-7; D uncertain. Germline-derived CDR1 and CDR2 are DFQATT and SNEGSKA (reference sequence). The CDR3 loop spans 11 amino acids.

V usage is TRBV27 and J usage is TRBJ2-7; D is possibly TRBD1 (6 bases). Germline values: CDR1 MNHEY, CDR2 SMNVEV (reference sequence). Trimming stripped 5 bases from V and 5 bases from J, with 16 bases between. This CDR3 region has 14 residues. The CDR3 coding sequence is TGTGCCAGCAGTACCTACGACAGGAACCACGAGCAGTACTTC. This codes for CASSTYDRNHEQYF.

The chain uses TRBV24-1 and TRBJ2-1, with a possible D match to TRBD1 (5 bases). The CDR3 runs 14 residues. From germline, CDR1 is KGHDR and CDR2 SFDVKD. Trimming pared 7 bases from V and 2 bases from J, leaving 11 bases between. CDR3 in amino acids: CATRGTGPYNEQFF. In nucleotides, the CDR3 is TGTGCCACCAGAGGAACAGGCCCCTACAATGAGCAGTTCTTC.